Below, one T cell receptor (beta chain) is given with its context. Its antigen is not known. Data came from immunoSEQ multiplex PCR; TCRdb stores just in-frame clones and leaves some out. The sample includes around 120,000 clones, approximately 92% seen only once; the top ten take about 1.2%. Between the trimmed V and J ends, which lost 5 bases and 6 bases, there was a span of 14 bases. The V gene's germline CDR1 is LNHDA and CDR2 SQIVND (reference sequence). The CDR3 has 14 amino acids. This entry comes from a study of T cell responses to AZD1222 COVID-19 vaccine. At the level of the study: Combined were second doses at about 4 or about 12 weeks. Broader study findings: It was only after the peak T cell response that any repertoires were sampled. Among the donors, most were white British and more were female, and clonal diversity was possibly underestimated. Elevations in Spike-specific TCR breadth and depth followed administration of two AZD1222 doses.

V usage is TRBV19 and J usage is TRBJ2-1; TRBD2 is a possible D gene (6 bases). Sequenced here: peripheral blood, sampled on day 0 of AZD1222 vaccination. The TCR was taken from an adult in good health. CDR3 in DNA: TGTGCCAGTAGTGCAGGGAGCGGGTTCAATGAGCAGTTCTTC. Its protein is CASSAGSGFNEQFF.